This TCR beta chain was sequenced in a study of T-cell reconstitution after alpha-beta-depleted transplantation in children. A TCRbeta library incorporating unique molecular identifiers was prepared. TCRdb recomputed calls from the PCR reads with MiXCR, one row per CDR3 protein. The sample includes about 200,000 distinct CDR3 sequences, 6.6% of them seen just once. This clonotype came up a few times. This TCR came from a boy aged 2 to 10 with acute lymphoblastic leukemia, due to receive a stem cell transplant. The sequences come from PBMCs, collected before TCRalphabeta/CD19-depleted stem cell transplant.

The CDR3 reads CASRGETGSGYGYTF. CDR3 sequence (DNA): TGTGCCAGCAGGGGTGAAACAGGGTCTGGCTATGGCTACACCTTC. The chain carries TRBV6-1 and TRBJ1-2; possible D gene TRBD1, 6 bases. The CDR3 has 15 residues. V was trimmed by 6 bases and J by 4 bases, leaving 18 bases between them. Per the germline V gene, CDR1 is MNHNS and CDR2 is SASEGT.